This T cell receptor (beta chain) was recorded in a study of shared clonotypes between healthy human individuals. Study-level findings and limits: Relative to clonotypes present in all four donors, those not shared had lower generation probabilities.

Assay: immunoSEQ multiplex PCR; the TCRdb copy retains only in-frame clones and omits some. The data show 660,000 or so clones, with approximately 96% seen just once and roughly 0.1% held by the top ten. On this clone: Its antigen is as yet unknown.

CDR3 length: 16 residues. Cells designated naive CD8 were CD45RO-negative and were positively selected for CCR7, with terminally differentiated effector memory CD45RA+ cells excluded. The clonotype originates from a woman aged 25-40 years in good health. This chain connects TRBV21-1 to TRBJ1-2. TRBV21-1 is a documented pseudogene. Specimen: naive CD8+ T cells sorted from blood. This CDR3 is CASSNSGTGGLCGYTF. The DNA of the CDR3 is TGTGCCAGCAGCAACTCCGGGACCGGAGGTCTATGTGGCTACACCTTC.